A selection of T cell receptor beta chains follows, all from one sample in a study of T-cell reconstitution after alpha-beta-depleted transplantation in children. TCRdb reprocessed the PCR reads with MiXCR, giving one entry per CDR3 protein. The sample holds a few hundred thousand distinct CDR3 sequences, approximately 12% seen once. This specimen was PBMCs, taken from the stem cell graft. These receptors came from a human donor who donated a stem cell graft to a child with Fanconi anemia. Both conserved end residues are part of each CDR3. D genes are given only for firm matches. Not every row has a clone size; where given, it reads once, few, many or a size class.

clone_size d_call j_call v_call cdr3_aa cdr3_nt
few . TRBJ1-1 TRBV12-3/TRBV12-4 CASSLLQDTEAFF TGTGCCAGCAGTTTATTACAGGACACTGAAGCTTTCTTT
. . TRBJ1-1 TRBV6-1 CASSRSWGRDTEAFF TGTGCCAGCAGTCGCTCTTGGGGGAGGGACACTGAAGCTTTCTTT
few . TRBJ1-1 TRBV20-1 CSARDLAGTDTEAFF TGCAGTGCTAGAGATCTCGCAGGGACGGACACTGAAGCTTTCTTT
. TRBD1 TRBJ2-7 TRBV4-3 CASSQLPGQAYEQYF TGCGCCAGCAGCCAGCTGCCGGGACAGGCCTACGAGCAGTACTTC
few . TRBJ2-2 TRBV5-1 CASSLMDGELFF TGCGCCAGCAGCTTGATGGACGGGGAGCTGTTTTTT
few . TRBJ1-1 TRBV4-2 CASSPTTGSDTEAFF TGTGCCAGCAGCCCAACAACAGGGTCGGACACTGAAGCTTTCTTT
. TRBD2 TRBJ2-7 TRBV7-9 CASSLGGLVHEQYF TGTGCCAGCAGCTTAGGGGGACTAGTCCACGAGCAGTACTTC
many TRBD1 TRBJ1-1 TRBV5-1 CASSPDRGGNTEAFF TGCGCCAGCAGCCCCGACAGGGGAGGGAACACTGAAGCTTTCTTT
few . TRBJ1-1 TRBV7-2 CASSFLDGLSEAFF TGTGCCAGCAGCTTCCTCGACGGGCTTTCTGAAGCTTTCTTT
. TRBD2 TRBJ2-5 TRBV7-9 CASSPLAGGSQETQYF TGTGCCAGCAGCCCCCTAGCGGGGGGCTCCCAAGAGACCCAGTACTTC
many . TRBJ1-1 TRBV14 CASSQYSETEAFF TGTGCCAGCAGCCAGTACTCCGAGACTGAAGCTTTCTTT
. . TRBJ2-2 TRBV12-3/TRBV12-4 CASSPSLANTGELFF TGTGCCAGCAGTCCGTCACTAGCGAACACCGGGGAGCTGTTTTTT
many TRBD1 TRBJ2-3 TRBV29-1 CSVEGGRGQGDTQYF TGCAGCGTTGAAGGGGGCAGGGGGCAAGGAGATACGCAGTATTTT
many TRBD1 TRBJ1-2 TRBV5-1 CASSLGQGNYGYTF TGCGCCAGCAGCTTGGGACAGGGGAACTATGGCTACACCTTC
once . TRBJ2-3 TRBV5-1 CASSLAAVDTQYF TGCGCCAGCAGCTTGGCGGCAGTAGATACGCAGTATTTT
few . TRBJ1-2 TRBV4-3 CASSQQGSYGYTF TGCGCCAGCAGCCAACAGGGGAGCTATGGCTACACCTTC
. . TRBJ1-2 TRBV20-1 CSARDTSAQVRYTF TGCAGTGCTAGAGACACGTCAGCACAGGTCCGGTACACCTTC